This TCR gamma chain stems from a study of Vδ1+ human thymocytes (dated 2018 in TCRdb). Background for the entire study: mRNA-level TRG and TRD CDR3 repertoires of highly purified Vdelta1+ thymocytes from young children were characterised as a data resource. The multiplex-based CDR3 amplicon strategy had previously been validated against 5'RACE-based CDR3 amplicon generation methods. Study-level results and caveats: Numerous TRG clonotypes were shared among donors (up to about 7x10^3), while TRD repertoires were essentially private (a maximum of about 120 shared). The thymic TRG and TRD repertoires appeared highly polyclonal, with Gaussian CDR3 length distributions, in contrast to the oligoclonal repertoires of peripheral blood. Because no clustering by age or sex was seen, donors were not stratified by age or sex in the analyses. Roughly 20% of thymic TRD sequences were found to be Vdelta2 (and few were Vdelta3) despite high sort purity, in contrast to peripheral blood Vdelta1+ controls. Because unexpected Vdelta2 sequences could lead to misinterpretation of bulk repertoire data, the authors recommended using highly purified populations and validating at the single-cell level.

A few counts support this clone. No antigen is known for it. Base qualities are not at hand, and no much larger clone is one base apart. RNA was isolated using the RNeasy mini kit, and reverse transcription was performed with Superscript III. To generate the CDR3 amplicons, a multiplex PCR was run using pooled V-gene forward primers together with a constant-region reverse primer that carried Illumina adaptor overhangs. Amplicons were gel-purified, then indexed with Nextera index primers over approximately 8 extra PCR cycles and purified with AMPure XP beads. Sequencing of the libraries was done on an Illumina MiSeq using paired-end 250 bp reads, dual indexing and an approximately 22% PhiX spike-in. As for the original processing: Read quality was checked with FastQC, and TRG read pairs were merged using ea-utils fastq-join. Sequences were annotated with IMGT/HighV-QUEST, keeping only productive sequences with unambiguous V-gene assignment; clonotypes were defined by identical CDR3 sequence. For downstream analysis, the tools were VDJtools 1.1.1, tcR 2.2.3, Treemap and vegan Shannon diversity in R 3.4.4. TCRdb reanalyzed the public reads with the CATT caller, and identical DNA sequences were merged afterwards. TCRdb, not the original authors, processed these V and J calls. The sample table records about 36,000 gamma-chain clones; around 21% of these occur just once. The top ten constitute about 2% of the sample.

Thymic samples were depleted of alphabeta T cells, then CD3+ TCRVdelta1+ TCRVdelta2- thymocytes were FACS-sorted. The purity of the sorted Vdelta1+ thymocytes was between roughly 97% and 99.6%. Thymic specimens came from roughly eight paediatric patients undergoing corrective cardiac surgery, aged from roughly 5 days to 16 months. Thymic tissue was dispersed and mononuclear cells isolated on a Histopaque-1077 density gradient. For staining, the antibodies used were anti-TCRVdelta1 clone TS8.2, anti-TCRVdelta2 clone B6, anti-CD3 clone HIT3a and anti-TCRalphabeta clone IP26. According to the germline V gene (reference sequence), CDR1 reads VTNTFY and CDR2 reads YDVSTARD. The CDR3 runs 13 residues from the cysteine to the phenylalanine. The sequence is cut down to CDR3 DNA, 39 bases in frame from base 1. V has 6 bases trimmed and J has 0 bases trimmed; junction bases matching no gene number 5.

Sequencing was done on a sample of Vdelta1+ gamma-delta thymocytes from the thymus. The cell subset or site label of this sample denotes: FACS-sorted CD3+ TCRalphabeta- TCRVdelta1+ TCRVdelta2- thymocytes. The sequence derives from a girl less than two years old who had congenital heart surgery. This chain is built from TRGV3 and TRGJ1 or TRGJ2. The CDR3 here reads CATWHSNYYKKLF. The bases read TGTGCCACCTGGCATTCGAATTATTATAAGAAACTCTTT.